Listed below are T cell receptor beta chains from one sample, sequenced in a study of regulatory T cells in long-lasting Graves disease. TCRdb passed the multiplex PCR reads through MiXCR, listing each CDR3 protein once. The data show a few hundred thousand distinct CDR3 sequences, 20% to 25% seen once. Sequencing used peripheral blood mononuclear cells (PBMCs), obtained when the disease was refractory, from a patient treated with antithyroid drugs. All receptors come from a female donor with Graves disease. CDR3s include the opening cysteine and the closing phenylalanine or tryptophan. D genes are given only for firm matches. Rows may omit the clone size; those that give it use once, few, many or a size class.

CSADPTTSGSNEQFF,TGCAGTGCTGATCCCACCACTAGCGGGAGTAATGAGCAGTTCTTC,-,TRBJ2-1,TRBD2,TRBV20-1
CASSLSGTGAGYTF,TGCGCCAGCAGCTTGTCCGGGACAGGGGCCGGCTACACCTTC,many,TRBJ1-2,TRBD1,TRBV5-1
CASSPGLAGGSSYNEQFF,TGTGCCAGCAGCCCAGGACTAGCGGGAGGCAGCTCCTACAATGAGCAGTTCTTC,-,TRBJ2-1,TRBD2,TRBV7-9
CASSQDSNSFSYEQYF,TGCGCCAGCAGCCAAGATAGCAACTCATTCTCCTACGAGCAGTACTTC,few,TRBJ2-7,-,TRBV4-3
CASSYGGTRNTEAFF,TGTGCCAGCAGTTACGGGGGGACAAGGAACACTGAAGCTTTCTTT,-,TRBJ1-1,-,TRBV6-2/TRBV6-3
CASNRGRKPQYQETQYF,TGTGCCAGCAATCGGGGGCGGAAACCCCAGTACCAAGAGACCCAGTACTTC,few,TRBJ2-5,-,TRBV7-2
CSATRDMNFYEQYF,TGCAGTGCTACCCGGGACATGAATTTTTACGAGCAGTACTTC,few,TRBJ2-7,-,TRBV20-1
CASSLAGVISETQYF,TGTGCCAGCAGCTTAGCGGGAGTGATCTCAGAGACCCAGTACTTC,few,TRBJ2-5,-,TRBV7-9
CASSYSRAIVSEQFF,TGTGCCAGCAGTTACTCTAGGGCTATCGTGAGTGAGCAGTTCTTC,few,TRBJ2-1,-,TRBV6-2/TRBV6-3
CASSLDGGGRAFGEQYF,TGTGCCAGCAGCCTAGACGGGGGCGGGAGGGCCTTTGGCGAGCAGTACTTC,many,TRBJ2-7,TRBD2,TRBV7-2
CASSYDSGRGGETQYF,TGTGCCAGCAGTTACGATAGCGGGAGGGGTGGAGAGACCCAGTACTTC,many,TRBJ2-5,TRBD2,TRBV28
CASSQGVYSYEQYF,TGTGCCAGCAGCCAGGGGGTTTACTCCTACGAGCAGTACTTC,few,TRBJ2-7,-,TRBV14
CASSQETHRQETQYF,TGCGCCAGCAGCCAAGAGACGCACAGGCAGGAGACCCAGTACTTC,few,TRBJ2-5,-,TRBV4-1
CASSLQTGTGVEKLFF,TGTGCCAGCAGTTTACAAACCGGGACAGGGGTTGAAAAACTGTTTTTT,few,TRBJ1-4,TRBD1,TRBV27
CAWRGTDSSPLHF,TGTGCCTGGAGGGGGACGGATAGTTCACCCCTCCACTTT,few,TRBJ1-6,-,TRBV30
CASSVAGGQSEAFF,TGTGCCAGCAGCGTAGCGGGGGGGCAGAGTGAAGCTTTCTTT,-,TRBJ1-1,-,TRBV9
CASSTSGGAGTEAFF,TGTGCCAGCAGCACCAGCGGGGGCGCGGGCACTGAAGCTTTCTTT,many,TRBJ1-1,-,TRBV7-2
CSVVGTNYGYTF,TGCAGCGTTGTTGGTACTAACTATGGCTACACCTTC,few,TRBJ1-2,-,TRBV29-1
CASTNQPRGWNSPLHF,TGTGCCAGTACCAACCAGCCCAGGGGCTGGAATTCACCCCTCCACTTT,-,TRBJ1-6,-,TRBV19
CASSQELAAYRETQYF,TGTGCCAGCAGCCAAGAGCTAGCGGCGTACCGAGAGACCCAGTACTTC,-,TRBJ2-5,TRBD2,TRBV4-2
CASSTRMGGGSGSYTF,TGTGCCAGCAGTACCCGCATGGGAGGGGGGTCCGGGAGCTACACCTTC,-,TRBJ1-2,-,TRBV6-2/TRBV6-3
CSVSGGNTIYF,TGCAGCGTGTCCGGAGGCAACACCATATATTTT,-,TRBJ1-3,-,TRBV29-1
CASSTDRGQPQHF,TGTGCCAGCAGTACAGACAGGGGCCAGCCCCAGCATTTT,many,TRBJ1-5,TRBD1,TRBV2
CASNWGGSGNNEQFF,TGTGCCAGCAACTGGGGGGGTTCGGGCAACAATGAGCAGTTCTTC,-,TRBJ2-1,TRBD2,TRBV6-1
CASSGSSNQPQHF,TGTGCCAGCAGTGGTAGTAGCAATCAGCCCCAGCATTTT,once,TRBJ1-5,-,TRBV6-1
CSAPGGADTEAFF,TGCAGTGCCCCAGGGGGAGCAGACACTGAAGCTTTCTTT,few,TRBJ1-1,TRBD1,TRBV20-1
CASSLTRTSGSERYEQYF,TGTGCCAGCAGCTTAACGAGGACTAGCGGGAGCGAACGTTACGAGCAGTACTTC,few,TRBJ2-7,TRBD2,TRBV11-1
CSARDSGSYEQYF,TGCAGTGCTAGAGATAGCGGAAGCTACGAGCAGTACTTC,-,TRBJ2-7,-,TRBV20-1
CAWSGLGKGEQYF,TGTGCCTGGAGTGGGCTCGGGAAGGGCGAGCAGTACTTC,-,TRBJ2-7,-,TRBV30
CASSFDDGSSLVFF,TGTGCCAGCAGTTTCGACGACGGTAGTTCGTTGGTGTTTTTT,many,TRBJ1-4,-,TRBV27
CASSFGSSWETQYF,TGTGCCAGCAGTTTTGGATCGAGCTGGGAGACCCAGTACTTC,few,TRBJ2-5,-,TRBV28
CASRLAGTPQGEQYF,TGTGCCAGCAGGCTCGCCGGGACTCCCCAGGGCGAGCAGTACTTC,-,TRBJ2-7,-,TRBV6-1
CSAREAGVVPGELFF,TGCAGTGCTAGAGAGGCAGGGGTAGTTCCCGGGGAGCTGTTTTTT,-,TRBJ2-2,-,TRBV20-1
CASSSRGGPYEQYF,TGCGCCAGCAGCTCCCGCGGGGGGCCCTACGAGCAGTACTTC,-,TRBJ2-7,TRBD2,TRBV5-1
CASTWGPAKGRNYGYTF,TGTGCCAGCACTTGGGGACCCGCCAAGGGACGGAACTATGGCTACACCTTC,many,TRBJ1-2,-,TRBV28
CASSPSEGGSYEQYF,TGTGCCAGCTCACCGAGTGAGGGGGGCTCCTACGAGCAGTACTTC,-,TRBJ2-7,-,TRBV18
CASSQTHQQEYEKLFF,TGCGCCAGCAGCCAAACTCACCAACAGGAGTATGAAAAACTGTTTTTT,-,TRBJ1-4,-,TRBV4-3
CASSQITGQGGEKLFF,TGTGCCAGCAGCCAAATCACGGGACAGGGTGGTGAAAAACTGTTTTTT,-,TRBJ1-4,TRBD1,TRBV7-9
CSAHPGLPVAQYF,TGCAGTGCGCACCCGGGACTACCCGTTGCCCAGTACTTC,-,TRBJ2-5,TRBD2,TRBV20-1
CASSPGREAEQFF,TGTGCCAGCAGCCCGGGACGGGAGGCTGAGCAGTTCTTC,once,TRBJ2-1,TRBD2,TRBV11-2
CASSGDRDINTGELFF,TGCGCCAGCTCAGGGGACCGGGACATTAACACCGGGGAGCTGTTTTTT,few,TRBJ2-2,-,TRBV5-1
CASKPNTENYGYTF,TGTGCCAGCAAACCTAACACAGAAAACTATGGCTACACCTTC,once,TRBJ1-2,-,TRBV2
CAWSVPAVINEKLFF,TGTGCCTGGAGTGTTCCGGCAGTTATTAATGAAAAACTGTTTTTT,-,TRBJ1-4,-,TRBV30